This T cell receptor (beta chain) was retrieved from a study of Ad26.COV2.S vaccination and SARS-CoV-2 variants. Study overall: Within the COV1001 Ad26.COV2.S trial arm, the donor was enrolled.

Sequencing used immunoSEQ multiplex PCR; TCRdb keeps in-frame clones, though not all of them. The sample lists 400,000 to 450,000 clones, about 93% occurring once. Treatment indicated: some 19 received Ad26.COV2.S at low or high dose, single or two shots; 5 received placebo; per-sample allocation not given. Samples analyzed were those drawn on day 63 after the first vaccine or placebo injection. Expression of Wuhan-strain SARS-CoV-2 spike came from the Ad26 vector that formed the vaccine. V shed 0 bases, J shed 7 bases, and the junction held 9 bases outside the gene matches. This CDR3 is 16 amino acids long. Looked up from germline, CDR1 is LGHNA and CDR2 is YSLEER.

This receptor was identified in a person between 18 and 65 years old who received the Ad26.COV2.S COVID-19 vaccine or a placebo. The material was peripheral blood, obtained in a trial of Ad26.COV2.S vaccine versus placebo. J is TRBJ2-1 and V is TRBV4-3; 7 nucleotides align to TRBD1. CDR3 loop: CASSQEFTGAINEQFF. CDR3 in DNA: TGCGCCAGCAGCCAAGAGTTCACAGGGGCGATAAATGAGCAGTTCTTC.